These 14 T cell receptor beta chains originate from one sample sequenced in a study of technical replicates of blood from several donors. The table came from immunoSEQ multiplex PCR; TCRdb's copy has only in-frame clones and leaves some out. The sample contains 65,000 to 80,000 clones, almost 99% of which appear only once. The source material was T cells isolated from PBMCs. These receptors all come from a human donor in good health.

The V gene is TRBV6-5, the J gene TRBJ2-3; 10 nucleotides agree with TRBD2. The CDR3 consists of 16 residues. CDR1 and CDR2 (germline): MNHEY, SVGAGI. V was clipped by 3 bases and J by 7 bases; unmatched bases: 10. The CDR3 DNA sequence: TGTGCCAGCAGTTATGCGAGCGGGAGGGCCGGGAATACGCAGTATTTT. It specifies CASSYASGRAGNTQYF.

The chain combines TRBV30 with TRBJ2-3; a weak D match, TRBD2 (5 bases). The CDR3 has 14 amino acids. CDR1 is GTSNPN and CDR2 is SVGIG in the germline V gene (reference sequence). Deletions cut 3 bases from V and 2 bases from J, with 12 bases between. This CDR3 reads CAWRLSDLTDTQYF. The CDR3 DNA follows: TGTGCCTGGAGACTTAGCGACCTCACAGATACGCAGTATTTT.

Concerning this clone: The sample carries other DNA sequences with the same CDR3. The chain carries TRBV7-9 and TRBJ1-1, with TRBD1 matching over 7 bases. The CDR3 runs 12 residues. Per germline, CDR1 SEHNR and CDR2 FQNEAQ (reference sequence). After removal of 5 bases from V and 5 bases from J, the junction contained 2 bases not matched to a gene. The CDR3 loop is CASSPQGTEAFF. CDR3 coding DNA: TGTGCCAGCAGCCCACAGGGGACTGAAGCTTTCTTT.

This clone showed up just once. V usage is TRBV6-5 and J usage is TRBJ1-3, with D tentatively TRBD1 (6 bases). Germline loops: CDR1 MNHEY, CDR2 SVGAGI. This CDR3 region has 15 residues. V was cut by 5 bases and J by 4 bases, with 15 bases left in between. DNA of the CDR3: TGTGCCAGCAGTGGGGCCGACAGGCCAGGAAACACCATATATTTT. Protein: CASSGADRPGNTIYF.

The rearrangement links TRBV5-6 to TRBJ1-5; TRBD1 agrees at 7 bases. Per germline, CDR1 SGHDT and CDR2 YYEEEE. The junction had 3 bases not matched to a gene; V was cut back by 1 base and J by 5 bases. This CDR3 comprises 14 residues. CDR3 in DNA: TGTGCCAGCAGCTTGAACAGGGGATATCAGCCCCAGCATTTT. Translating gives CASSLNRGYQPQHF.

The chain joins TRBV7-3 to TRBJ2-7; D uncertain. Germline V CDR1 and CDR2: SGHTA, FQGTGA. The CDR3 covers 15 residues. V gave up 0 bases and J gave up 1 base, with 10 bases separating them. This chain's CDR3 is CASSLTLATSYEQYF. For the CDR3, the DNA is TGTGCCAGCAGCTTAACGTTGGCGACTTCCTACGAGCAGTACTTC.

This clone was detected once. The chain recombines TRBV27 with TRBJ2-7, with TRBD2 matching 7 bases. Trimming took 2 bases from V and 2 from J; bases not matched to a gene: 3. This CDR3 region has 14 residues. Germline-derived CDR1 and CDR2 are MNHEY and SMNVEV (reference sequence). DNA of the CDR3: TGTGCCAGCAGTTTAATTGGGGGGGCCTACGAGCAGTACTTC. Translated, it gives CASSLIGGAYEQYF.

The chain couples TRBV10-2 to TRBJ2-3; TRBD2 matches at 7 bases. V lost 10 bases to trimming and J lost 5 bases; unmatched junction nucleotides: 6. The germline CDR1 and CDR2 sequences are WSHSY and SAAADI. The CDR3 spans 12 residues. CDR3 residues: CATRIAGDTQYF. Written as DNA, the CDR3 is TGCGCCACCCGAATAGCGGGAGATACGCAGTATTTT.

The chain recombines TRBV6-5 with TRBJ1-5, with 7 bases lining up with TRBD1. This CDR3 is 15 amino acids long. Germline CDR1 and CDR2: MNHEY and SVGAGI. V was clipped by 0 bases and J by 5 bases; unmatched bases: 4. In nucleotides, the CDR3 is TGTGCCAGCAGTTACTCCTTGCAGGGGGATCAGCCCCAGCATTTT. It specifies CASSYSLQGDQPQHF.

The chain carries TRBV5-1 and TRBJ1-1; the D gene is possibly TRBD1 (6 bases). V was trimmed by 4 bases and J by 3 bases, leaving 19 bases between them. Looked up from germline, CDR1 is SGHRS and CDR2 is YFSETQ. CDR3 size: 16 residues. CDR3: CASSTGRDTAYTEAFF. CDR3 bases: TGCGCCAGCAGCACCGGTAGGGACACAGCTTACACTGAAGCTTTCTTT.

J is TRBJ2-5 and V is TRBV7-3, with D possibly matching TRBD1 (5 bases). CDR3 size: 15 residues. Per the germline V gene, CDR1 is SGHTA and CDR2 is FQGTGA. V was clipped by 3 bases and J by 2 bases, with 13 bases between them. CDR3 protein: CASSFDSGDQETQYF. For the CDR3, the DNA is TGTGCCAGCAGCTTTGACAGTGGGGATCAAGAGACCCAGTACTTC. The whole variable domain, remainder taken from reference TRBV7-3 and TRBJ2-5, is GAGVSQTPSNKVTEKGKYVELRCDPISGHTALYWYRQSLGQGPEFLIYFQGTGAADDSGLPNDRFFAVRPEGSVSTLKIQRTERGDSAVYLCASSFDSGDQETQYFGPGTRLLVL.

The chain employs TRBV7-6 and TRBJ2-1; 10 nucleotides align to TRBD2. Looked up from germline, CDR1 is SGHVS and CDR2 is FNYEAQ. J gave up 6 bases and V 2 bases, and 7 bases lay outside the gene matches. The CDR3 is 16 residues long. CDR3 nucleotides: TGTGCCAGCAGCTTACATCGGCTAGCGGGAGTCAATGAGCAGTTCTTC. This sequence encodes CASSLHRLAGVNEQFF. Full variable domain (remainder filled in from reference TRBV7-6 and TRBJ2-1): GAGVSQSPRYKVTKRGQDVALRCDPISGHVSLYWYRQALGQGPEFLTYFNYEAQQDKSGLPNDRFSAERPEGSISTLTIQRTEQRDSAMYRCASSLHRLAGVNEQFFGPGTRLTVL.

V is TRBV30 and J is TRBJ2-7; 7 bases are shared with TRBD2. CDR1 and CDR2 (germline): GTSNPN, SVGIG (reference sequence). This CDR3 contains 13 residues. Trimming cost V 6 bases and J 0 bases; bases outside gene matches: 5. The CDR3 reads CACLGGNSYEQYF. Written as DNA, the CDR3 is TGTGCCTGCCTCGGGGGGAACTCCTACGAGCAGTACTTC.

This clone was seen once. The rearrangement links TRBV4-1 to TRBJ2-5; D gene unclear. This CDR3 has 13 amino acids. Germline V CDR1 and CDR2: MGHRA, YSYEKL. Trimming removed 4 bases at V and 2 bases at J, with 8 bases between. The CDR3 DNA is TGCGCCAGCAGCCGCCAGTCGCAAGAGACCCAGTACTTC. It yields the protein CASSRQSQETQYF.